This entry lists 15 T cell receptor beta chains sequenced from one sample in a study of CD8 T cells in ankylosing spondylitis. MiXCR, run by TCRdb on the 5' RACE reads, gives a single entry per CDR3 protein. The table has hundreds of thousands of distinct CDR3 sequences, about an eighth seen once. No cognate antigen is known for these TCRs. Findings and caveats of the study: Ankylosing spondylitis blood appeared to be characterized by a TCR beta motif of several highly homologous variants.

The specimen was blood, either unsorted or a sorted T cell fraction (not recorded which). The receptors were gathered from a male donor with ankylosing spondylitis.

The chain couples TRBV5-1 to TRBJ2-1, with 14 nucleotides matching TRBD2. Trimming cost V 3 bases and J 6 bases; bases outside gene matches: 8. From germline, CDR1 is SGHRS and CDR2 YFSETQ. The CDR3 is made up of 17 amino acids. CDR3 bases: TGCGCCAGCAGCTGGGGGAGGACTAGCGGGAGGCCCAATGAGCAGTTCTTC. This translates into CASSWGRTSGRPNEQFF. The full variable domain, with the rest looked up from reference TRBV5-1 and TRBJ2-1, is KAGVTQTPRYLIKTRGQQVTLSCSPISGHRSVSWYQQTPGQGLQFLFEYFSETQRNKGNFPGRFSGRQFSNSRSEMNVSTLELGDSALYLCASSWGRTSGRPNEQFFGPGTRLTVL.

The chain joins TRBV11-1 to TRBJ2-6, with a possible D match to TRBD2 (5 bases). V was pared by 5 bases and J by 2 bases, with 19 bases between. The CDR3 consists of 18 residues. CDR1 SGHAT and CDR2 FQDESV come from the germline V gene (reference sequence). CDR3 in amino acids: CASSRIGESLPGANVLTF. In nucleotides, the CDR3 is TGTGCCAGCAGCAGAATCGGGGAGAGTCTCCCTGGGGCCAACGTCCTGACTTTC.

This clonotype came up a few times. V usage is TRBV10-2 and J usage is TRBJ2-1, with 14 bases that match TRBD2. With 7 bases clipped from V and 3 bases from J, the junction kept 5 bases outside the gene matches. CDR1 and CDR2 from the germline V gene are WSHSY and SAAADI. This CDR3 comprises 16 residues. The CDR3 is CASKTSGRGSYNEQFF. The CDR3 nucleotides are TGCGCCAGCAAGACTAGCGGGAGGGGTAGCTACAATGAGCAGTTCTTC.

This clonotype has more than one count but fewer than ten. V usage is TRBV20-1 and J usage is TRBJ2-3, with D maybe TRBD2 (6 bases). Germline CDR1 and CDR2: DFQATT and SNEGSKA (reference sequence). V shed 6 bases and J shed 0 bases, with 13 bases lying between them. The CDR3 runs 14 residues. CDR3 amino acids: CSAPVAVSTDTQYF. The DNA for the CDR3 is TGCAGTGCACCAGTAGCGGTTAGCACAGATACGCAGTATTTT.

In this sample, this clonotype turned up a few times. The gene calls are TRBV4-3 and TRBJ1-1, with TRBD1 as a possible D gene (5 bases). Germline CDR1 and CDR2: LGHNA and YSLEER. This CDR3 comprises 14 residues. V was cut by 4 bases and J by 3 bases, with 12 bases left in between. CDR3 nucleotide sequence: TGCGCCAGCAGCCCCGTGGTGGGGGACACTGAAGCTTTCTTT. As protein: CASSPVVGDTEAFF.

The CDR3: CSAGRTGGALIQYF. CDR3 DNA: TGCAGTGCTGGGCGGACAGGGGGAGCTCTCATTCAGTACTTC. V is TRBV20-1 and J is TRBJ2-4; 10 bases map to TRBD1. V dropped 5 bases and J dropped 9; count of bases not matched to a gene: 10. Germline V gives CDR1 DFQATT, CDR2 SNEGSKA (reference sequence). The CDR3 is 14 residues long.

This clonotype has a handful of counts. The chain recombines TRBV9 with TRBJ2-5; TRBD2 aligns across 8 bases. CDR3 length: 16 amino acids. Germline CDR1 SGDLS, CDR2 YYNGEE. Trimming at V came to 4 bases and at J to 1 base, leaving 9 bases not matched to a gene. CDR3: CASSPTRTSGQETQYF. CDR3 nucleotide sequence: TGTGCCAGCAGCCCGACGCGAACTAGCGGCCAAGAGACCCAGTACTTC.

In this sample, this clonotype turned up a few times. The J gene is TRBJ1-3, the V gene TRBV11-1, with unresolved D. CDR1 is SGHAT, CDR2 FQDESV, per germline (reference sequence). The CDR3 has 15 amino acids. V dropped 1 base and J dropped 7 bases, with 14 bases sitting between them. CDR3 region: CASSLERTPRNTIYF. The CDR3 coding sequence is TGTGCCAGCAGCTTAGAGCGGACCCCTCGGAACACCATATATTTT.

The V and J genes are TRBV20-1 and TRBJ2-3; 12 nucleotides agree with TRBD1. V lost 6 bases to trimming and J lost 3 bases; unmatched junction nucleotides: 16. The CDR3 spans 18 residues. Per the germline V gene, CDR1 is DFQATT and CDR2 is SNEGSKA (reference sequence). DNA of the CDR3: TGCAGTGCCCCTGGGACAGGGGGCTTGGGGGCTATTACAGATACGCAGTATTTT. It codes for CSAPGTGGLGAITDTQYF.

V usage is TRBV20-1 and J usage is TRBJ2-1; D uncertain. Trimming shortened V by 3 bases and J by 10 bases, and 16 bases separated the two germline ends. The CDR3 is made up of 13 amino acids. CDR1 DFQATT and CDR2 SNEGSKA come from the germline V gene (reference sequence). The CDR3 DNA sequence: TGCAGTGCTAGCCTGGACCCAGCGAACGAGCAGTTCTTC. It encodes CSASLDPANEQFF.

The rearrangement links TRBV20-1 to TRBJ2-7, with D possibly being TRBD1 (6 bases). There are 14 residues in the CDR3. Germline values: CDR1 DFQATT, CDR2 SNEGSKA (reference sequence). Trimming cost V 0 bases and J 3 bases, with 12 bases left between them. The CDR3 here is CSARDSTGHYEQYF. CDR3 in DNA: TGCAGTGCTAGAGACTCGACAGGCCACTACGAGCAGTACTTC.

This clonotype was recorded only once. The V and J genes are TRBV29-1 and TRBJ2-2; 7 nucleotides match TRBD1. The ends lost 6 bases at V and 1 base at J; junction bases unmatched: 8. CDR3 length: 15 residues. The V gene's germline CDR1 is SQVTM and CDR2 ANQGSEA. Written as DNA, the CDR3 is TGCAGCGTGGTGACAGGGAAGCGGAACACCGGGGAGCTGTTTTTT. Translating gives CSVVTGKRNTGELFF.

The chain is built from TRBV6-5 and TRBJ2-1, with TRBD2 matching 9 bases. Germline V gives CDR1 MNHEY, CDR2 SVGAGI. This CDR3 contains 15 residues. Trimming took 4 bases from V and 7 from J; bases not matched to a gene: 8. The DNA of the CDR3 is TGTGCCAGCAGTTTAGCGGGAGCCACTGGGAATGAGCAGTTCTTC. It specifies CASSLAGATGNEQFF.

In this sample, this clonotype turned up a few times. This sequence joins TRBV29-1 and TRBJ2-7, with D perhaps matching TRBD1 (6 bases). The CDR3 contains 15 residues. Trimming pared 6 bases from V and 2 bases from J, leaving 20 bases between. Per the germline V gene, CDR1 is SQVTM and CDR2 is ANQGSEA. CDR3 nucleotide sequence: TGCAGCGTGACTACCCTCAGGGGTTCTCCCTACGAGCAGTACTTC. Its translation is CSVTTLRGSPYEQYF.

This clonotype has just a few counts. J is TRBJ2-2 and V is TRBV6-1; 7 bases agree with TRBD2. CDR3 length: 13 amino acids. Germline CDR1 MNHNS, CDR2 SASEGT. With V trimmed by 6 bases and J by 6 bases, 4 bases remained unmatched. CDR3 loop: CASRLGLSGELFF. CDR3 coding DNA: TGTGCCAGCAGGCTGGGACTATCCGGGGAGCTGTTTTTT.